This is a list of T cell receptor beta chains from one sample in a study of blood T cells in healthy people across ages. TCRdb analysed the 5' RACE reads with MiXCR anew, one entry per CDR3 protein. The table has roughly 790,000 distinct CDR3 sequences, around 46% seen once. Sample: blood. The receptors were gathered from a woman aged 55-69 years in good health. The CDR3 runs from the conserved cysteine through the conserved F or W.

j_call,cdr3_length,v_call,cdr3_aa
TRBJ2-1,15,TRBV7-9,CAGSAQGGPLDEQFF
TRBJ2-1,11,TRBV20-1,CSARITRAKFF
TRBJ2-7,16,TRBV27,CASSRGGLAISYEQYF
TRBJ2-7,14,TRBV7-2,CASSLGGGSYEQYF
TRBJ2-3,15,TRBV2,CASREQGASTDTQYF
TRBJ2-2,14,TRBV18,CASSTRRDTGELFF
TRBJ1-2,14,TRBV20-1,CSAVRSQDLYGYTF
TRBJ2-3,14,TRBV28,CASSSGQVSDTQYF
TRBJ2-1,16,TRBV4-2,CASSQSGGAVDSEQFF
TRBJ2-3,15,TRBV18,CASSPTSLSTDTQYF
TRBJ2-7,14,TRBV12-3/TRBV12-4,CASSDRGVDYEQYF
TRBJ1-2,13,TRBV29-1,CSVTGATNYGYTF
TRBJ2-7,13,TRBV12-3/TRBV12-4,CASTSGHTYEQYF
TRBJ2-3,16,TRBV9,CASSEWTSQGTDTQYF
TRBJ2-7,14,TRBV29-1,CSVWVNDISYEQYF
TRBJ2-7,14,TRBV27,CASSRNGGTYEQYF
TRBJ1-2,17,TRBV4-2,CASSQDWDREIYDGYTF
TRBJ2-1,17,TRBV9,CASSAPEGASSYNEQFF
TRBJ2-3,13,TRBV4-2,CASSQEAPATQYF
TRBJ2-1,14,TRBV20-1,CSGSSGEIYNEQFF
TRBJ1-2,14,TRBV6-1,CASSEARADYGYTF
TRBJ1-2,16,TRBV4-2,CASSQTWQGSGYGYTF
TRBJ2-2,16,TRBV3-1,CASSLLIVANTGELFF
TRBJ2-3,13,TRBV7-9,CASSPRQGAAQYF
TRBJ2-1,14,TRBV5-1,CASSFLAGDNEEFF
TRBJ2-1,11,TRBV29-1,CSVPLAVGEFF
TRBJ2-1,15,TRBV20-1,CSARDPSGAYNEQFF
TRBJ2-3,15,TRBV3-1,CASRPTSGYTDTQYF
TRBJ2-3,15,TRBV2,CASSYRGLRGDTQYF
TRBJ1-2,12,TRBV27,CASTSGINGYTF
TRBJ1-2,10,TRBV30,CAFQVGGYTF
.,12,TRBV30,CAWRHGGNEQYF
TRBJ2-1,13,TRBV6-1,CASRAPLYNEQFF
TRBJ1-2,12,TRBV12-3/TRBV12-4,CASSFVNYGYTF
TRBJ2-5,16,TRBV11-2,CASSLPRGVKGETQYF
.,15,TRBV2,CASSVRQGAYNEQYF
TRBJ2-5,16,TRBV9,CASSVGGGAGEETQYF
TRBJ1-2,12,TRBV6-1,CASSVYLYGYTF
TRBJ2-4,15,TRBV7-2,CASSLGGAAKNIQYF
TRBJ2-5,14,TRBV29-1,CSASWDRRFSEQYF
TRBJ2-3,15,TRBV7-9,CASSFSRARSGTQYF
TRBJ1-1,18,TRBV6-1,CASSHAGMTGTGVTEAFF
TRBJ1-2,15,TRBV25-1,CASSVQGEVEYGYTF
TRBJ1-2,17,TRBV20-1,CSARETLYRGGDYGYTF
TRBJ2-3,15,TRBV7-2,CASSLVGKTTDTQYF
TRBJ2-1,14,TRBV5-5,CASSLAGIGGTQFF
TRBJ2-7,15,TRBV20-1,CSARDSTSGRNEQYF
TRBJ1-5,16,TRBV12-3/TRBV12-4,CASSLCGRGLNQPQHF
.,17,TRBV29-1,CSVEGTSGRGTYNEQYF
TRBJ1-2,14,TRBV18,CASSSDSGLNGYTF
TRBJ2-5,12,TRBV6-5,CASQRGGETQYF
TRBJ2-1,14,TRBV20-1,CSASGRFAYNEQFF
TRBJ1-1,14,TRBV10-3,CAIRQGELAAEAFF
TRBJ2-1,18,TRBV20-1,CSASQDRGFGAAVNEQFF
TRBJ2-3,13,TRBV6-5,CASRVRRTDAQYF